This is a list of T cell receptor beta chains from one sample in a study of T-cell reconstitution after alpha-beta-depleted transplantation in children. TCRdb re-called the PCR reads through MiXCR, storing one row per CDR3 protein. The table lists 700,000 or so distinct CDR3 sequences, around 13% of them singletons, with 0.65% to 0.9% in the top ten. The sample in question was PBMCs, obtained before TCRalphabeta/CD19-depleted stem cell transplant. The receptors were sampled from a girl aged 2 to 10 with congenital amegakaryocytic thrombocytopenia, due to receive a stem cell transplant. Both conserved end residues are part of each CDR3. The D gene is left open where the match is weak. Size tells how often a clone was seen (once, few, many) or the class of an expanded clone, and some rows leave it out.

V: TRBV18; D: TRBD1; J: TRBJ1-1; size: few; DNA: TGTGCCAGCTCACCACCGAAGGGGGCTCGGTACTCTGAAGCTTTCTTT; CDR3: CASSPPKGARYSEAFF
V: TRBV5-1; D: -; J: TRBJ2-5; size: many; DNA: TGCGCCAGCAGGGAGATTGGAGCCCGGCAAGAGACCCAGTACTTC; CDR3: CASREIGARQETQYF
V: TRBV5-1; D: -; J: TRBJ2-1; size: many; DNA: TGCGCCAGCAGCTTGTGGGGATCCGACAATGAGCAGTTCTTC; CDR3: CASSLWGSDNEQFF
V: TRBV5-1; D: -; J: TRBJ2-1; size: -; DNA: TGCGCCAGCATTGGAGGGAGGACTTTTTCCTACAATGAGCAGTTCTTC; CDR3: CASIGGRTFSYNEQFF
V: TRBV5-1; D: -; J: TRBJ2-1; size: many; DNA: TGCGCCAGCAGCGTTTGGACAGCATACAATGAGCAGTTCTTC; CDR3: CASSVWTAYNEQFF
V: TRBV27; D: -; J: TRBJ2-7; size: many; DNA: TGTGCCAGCAGTCCCACAGGGAGTAACGAGCAGTACTTC; CDR3: CASSPTGSNEQYF
V: TRBV12-3/TRBV12-4; D: -; J: TRBJ2-3; size: few; DNA: TGTGCCAGCACCACCAAAGAAGGCCCTAGCACAGATACGCAGTATTTT; CDR3: CASTTKEGPSTDTQYF
V: TRBV5-1; D: TRBD1; J: TRBJ2-2; size: -; DNA: TGCGCCAGCAGCATAACCGGGACAGGACCCACCGGGGAGCTGTTTTTT; CDR3: CASSITGTGPTGELFF
V: TRBV4-1; D: -; J: TRBJ2-7; size: few; DNA: TGCGCCAGCAGCCCCCGGGACTCCGGCTACGAGCAGTACTTC; CDR3: CASSPRDSGYEQYF
V: TRBV6-1; D: TRBD2; J: TRBJ2-1; size: -; DNA: TGTGCCAGCAGCCCCGGGACTAGCGGGGGCGAAGAGCAGTTCTTC; CDR3: CASSPGTSGGEEQFF
V: TRBV10-3; D: -; J: TRBJ1-5; size: many; DNA: TGTGCCATCAGTGAGACAGGGTATGGGAATCAGCCCCAGCATTTT; CDR3: CAISETGYGNQPQHF
V: TRBV4-1; D: -; J: TRBJ2-5; size: many; DNA: TGCGCCAGCAGCCCTCTTCCCGGAAGAGAGACCCAGTACTTC; CDR3: CASSPLPGRETQYF
V: TRBV20-1; D: TRBD2; J: TRBJ2-5; size: -; DNA: TGCAGTGCACAGGGACTAGCGGGTGGGGAGACCCAGTACTTC; CDR3: CSAQGLAGGETQYF
V: TRBV12-3/TRBV12-4; D: -; J: TRBJ2-7; size: -; DNA: TGTGCCAGCAGCCTAACAGGGTTCCACGAGCAGTACTTC; CDR3: CASSLTGFHEQYF
V: TRBV11-1; D: -; J: TRBJ2-5; size: few; DNA: TGTGCCAGCAGCTCAGACGGGGTTCGGACGGAGACCCAGTACTTC; CDR3: CASSSDGVRTETQYF
V: TRBV5-1; D: -; J: TRBJ2-7; size: many; DNA: TGCGCCAGCAGCTTCGATAATTTTAGGGCCACATACGAGCAGTACTTC; CDR3: CASSFDNFRATYEQYF
V: TRBV7-2; D: TRBD2; J: TRBJ2-3; size: -; DNA: TGTGCCAGCAGCTTCGGACCCGCGGGAGTTGGAGATACGCAGTATTTT; CDR3: CASSFGPAGVGDTQYF
V: TRBV7-9; D: TRBD1; J: TRBJ1-4; size: -; DNA: TGTGCCAGCAGCCGCGACAGGGGTAGGGATGAAAAACTGTTTTTT; CDR3: CASSRDRGRDEKLFF
V: TRBV7-8; D: -; J: TRBJ2-1; size: few; DNA: TGTGCCAGCAGCTTTGTAGACCTAGATGATGAGCAGTTCTTC; CDR3: CASSFVDLDDEQFF
V: TRBV20-1; D: TRBD1; J: TRBJ2-5; size: many; DNA: TGCAGTGCTAGCCGGGACAGGGCATGGGAGACCCAGTACTTC; CDR3: CSASRDRAWETQYF
V: TRBV5-1; D: -; J: TRBJ1-2; size: many; DNA: TGCGCCAGCAGCTTGGCGAGCTATGGCTACACCTTC; CDR3: CASSLASYGYTF
V: TRBV20-1; D: TRBD2; J: TRBJ2-1; size: -; DNA: TGCAGTGCTAGAGATCGGGGGGGGTATTCCTACAATGAGCAGTTCTTC; CDR3: CSARDRGGYSYNEQFF
V: TRBV7-3; D: -; J: TRBJ1-2; size: few; DNA: TGTGCCAGCAGCTTTCTGCCCACGACATCTGGGGGAGGATATGGCTACACCTTC; CDR3: CASSFLPTTSGGGYGYTF
V: TRBV5-1; D: -; J: TRBJ2-7; size: -; DNA: TGCGCCAGCAGCTCTAATCCGGCCCTTTACGAGCAGTACTTC; CDR3: CASSSNPALYEQYF
V: TRBV7-9; D: -; J: TRBJ2-5; size: -; DNA: TGTGCCAGCAGCCTCATAAATCTGTACCAAGAGACCCAGTACTTC; CDR3: CASSLINLYQETQYF
V: TRBV6-1; D: -; J: TRBJ1-1; size: -; DNA: TGTGCCAGCACCCACGGACGGATACCAAACACTGAAGCTTTCTTT; CDR3: CASTHGRIPNTEAFF
V: TRBV7-2; D: -; J: TRBJ1-4; size: -; DNA: TGTGCCAGCAGCGGGGGGCAAGAAAAACTGTTTTTT; CDR3: CASSGGQEKLFF
V: TRBV29-1; D: -; J: TRBJ2-4; size: many; DNA: TGCAGCGTTGAACGAGGTGTCAAAAACATTCAGTACTTC; CDR3: CSVERGVKNIQYF
V: TRBV5-5; D: -; J: TRBJ2-1; size: many; DNA: TGTGCCAGCAGCTTGGGGCTAGGACGCGGTGAGCAGTTCTTC; CDR3: CASSLGLGRGEQFF
V: TRBV20-1; D: -; J: TRBJ2-3; size: many; DNA: TGCAGTGCGAAAAAATACACAGATACGCAGTATTTT; CDR3: CSAKKYTDTQYF
V: TRBV20-1; D: TRBD2; J: TRBJ2-1; size: -; DNA: TGCAGTGCTAGAGATCGTACTAGCGGGAGTTGGGGAAACAATGAGCAGTTCTTC; CDR3: CSARDRTSGSWGNNEQFF
V: TRBV20-1; D: -; J: TRBJ2-7; size: few; DNA: TGCAGTGCTAGAGACGAGGGGCGGATCTCCTACGAGCAGTACTTC; CDR3: CSARDEGRISYEQYF
V: TRBV5-5; D: -; J: TRBJ2-1; size: many; DNA: TGTGCCAGCAGCTTGGTGTGGACCGCCTACAATGAGCAGTTCTTC; CDR3: CASSLVWTAYNEQFF
V: TRBV5-1; D: TRBD2; J: TRBJ2-2; size: -; DNA: TGCGCCAGCACTTATCGAGCGGGGTCCGGGGAGCTGTTTTTT; CDR3: CASTYRAGSGELFF
V: TRBV29-1; D: TRBD1; J: TRBJ1-1; size: many; DNA: TGCAGCGTTGCGCAGGGGGCGGTGAGAGCTTTCTTT; CDR3: CSVAQGAVRAFF
V: TRBV12-3/TRBV12-4; D: -; J: TRBJ2-2; size: -; DNA: TGTGCCAGCAGTACAACGACGCATCCCACCGGGGAGCTGTTTTTT; CDR3: CASSTTTHPTGELFF
V: TRBV5-5; D: -; J: TRBJ2-1; size: many; DNA: TGTGCCAGCAGCTTGGGGGCGCGATCGACCAATGAGCAGTTCTTC; CDR3: CASSLGARSTNEQFF
V: TRBV20-1; D: -; J: TRBJ2-5; size: many; DNA: TGCAGTGCTGCTCAAACAGGGACAGAGACCCAGTACTTC; CDR3: CSAAQTGTETQYF
V: TRBV20-1; D: -; J: TRBJ2-3; size: -; DNA: TGCAGTGCTAATCCGAAGGACACAGATACGCAGTATTTT; CDR3: CSANPKDTDTQYF
V: TRBV12-3/TRBV12-4; D: -; J: TRBJ2-1; size: -; DNA: TGTGCCAGCAGGGTGTGGGTGGGGGCCTACAATGAGCAGTTCTTC; CDR3: CASRVWVGAYNEQFF
V: TRBV20-1; D: TRBD2; J: TRBJ2-3; size: -; DNA: TGCAGTGCTAGAGAGGCCGGGAGGGCCCTCACAGATACGCAGTATTTT; CDR3: CSAREAGRALTDTQYF
V: TRBV5-1; D: -; J: TRBJ1-1; size: few; DNA: TGCGCCAGCAGCTTGGTCGGGGGGGGACACACTGAAGCTTTCTTT; CDR3: CASSLVGGGHTEAFF
V: TRBV28; D: -; J: TRBJ1-6; size: many; DNA: TGTGCCAGCAGCGGGGGACGGACAATATATAATTCACCCCTCCACTTT; CDR3: CASSGGRTIYNSPLHF
V: TRBV30; D: -; J: TRBJ1-1; size: -; DNA: TGTGCCTGGAGCCTAGACTCACCGGCAGGCCTGAACACTGAAGCTTTCTTT; CDR3: CAWSLDSPAGLNTEAFF
V: TRBV18; D: -; J: TRBJ1-2; size: -; DNA: TGTGCCAGCTCACCCGGGGGCCTCGCTAACTATGGCTACACCTTC; CDR3: CASSPGGLANYGYTF
V: TRBV20-1; D: -; J: TRBJ1-5; size: many; DNA: TGCAGTGCTAGAGAAAGCGGAAATCAGCCCCAGCATTTT; CDR3: CSARESGNQPQHF
V: TRBV5-1; D: TRBD2; J: TRBJ2-1; size: few; DNA: TGCGCCAGCAGCCCCCGAGCGGGAGGGCCTTTGAATGAGCAGTTCTTC; CDR3: CASSPRAGGPLNEQFF
V: TRBV6-1; D: TRBD1; J: TRBJ2-5; size: -; DNA: TGTGCCAGCAGCCGAACGACAGGGGGTGGAGAGACCCAGTACTTC; CDR3: CASSRTTGGGETQYF
V: TRBV29-1; D: -; J: TRBJ2-5; size: -; DNA: TGCAGCGTTGACTCGACCGGGGCTAGGGGGTGGACCCAGTACTTC; CDR3: CSVDSTGARGWTQYF
V: TRBV7-9; D: -; J: TRBJ1-2; size: many; DNA: TGTGCCAGCCGCACAATGACAGCGCACAACTATGGCTACACCTTC; CDR3: CASRTMTAHNYGYTF
V: TRBV20-1; D: TRBD2; J: TRBJ2-5; size: -; DNA: TGCTGTGCTATTTGGTTGATGGCTAGCGGGAGAGGTGGGACCCAGTACTTC; CDR3: CCAIWLMASGRGGTQYF
V: TRBV4-1; D: -; J: TRBJ2-7; size: many; DNA: TGCGCCAGCAGCCAGCGGGACTCAACCTACGAGCAGTACTTC; CDR3: CASSQRDSTYEQYF
V: TRBV29-1; D: TRBD1; J: TRBJ1-1; size: few; DNA: TGCAGCGCGGGGTCACAGGGGAGGGGTCGCACTGAAGCTTTCTTT; CDR3: CSAGSQGRGRTEAFF
V: TRBV7-9; D: TRBD1; J: TRBJ1-1; size: many; DNA: TGTGCCAGCAGCCTCGGACAGGTCGAAATTTACACTGAAGCTTTCTTT; CDR3: CASSLGQVEIYTEAFF
V: TRBV18; D: -; J: TRBJ2-1; size: -; DNA: TGTGCCAGCTCACCGGCTAGTGAGCAGTTCTTC; CDR3: CASSPASEQFF
V: TRBV2; D: -; J: TRBJ2-7; size: once; DNA: TGTGCCAGCACTGTAGGGTCCCGGATGCTTCCCTACGAGCAGTACTTC; CDR3: CASTVGSRMLPYEQYF
V: TRBV3-1; D: -; J: TRBJ2-7; size: few; DNA: TGTGCCAGCAGTCCTCCGGGACCCAAAGGGGAGCAGTACTTC; CDR3: CASSPPGPKGEQYF